These 23 T cell receptor beta chains originate from one sample sequenced in a study of cytomegalovirus exposure and HLA in healthy donors. 13 Jbeta primers and 60 Vbeta primers were used for the PCR. Only in-frame clones appear in the TCRdb table, and some are missing; sequencing was by immunoSEQ multiplex PCR. The table has about 140,000 clones, 61% seen once; the top ten hold approximately 1.7%. Sequenced material: PBMCs. These TCRs come from a male donor in good health and CMV-seronegative.

V is TRBV4-1 and J is TRBJ2-5; 7 bases map to TRBD1. The CDR3 consists of 18 residues. Looked up from germline, CDR1 is MGHRA and CDR2 is YSYEKL. V dropped 4 bases and J dropped 4; count of bases not matched to a gene: 18. The CDR3 DNA is TGCGCCAGCAGCCGGTTTATGACCGGGACAGTGAGGAGAGAGACCCAGTACTTC. It codes for CASSRFMTGTVRRETQYF.

The genes are TRBV5-4 and TRBJ2-3; 8 bases map to TRBD1. With V trimmed by 4 bases and J by 4 bases, 11 bases remained unmatched. The CDR3 covers 16 residues. Germline V gene data show CDR1 as SGHNT and CDR2 as YYREEE (reference sequence). The CDR3 here is CASSTRSQDRADTQYF. CDR3 bases: TGTGCCAGCAGCACCCGCTCACAGGACAGGGCAGATACGCAGTATTTT. The full variable domain, in which reference TRBV5-4 and TRBJ2-3 provide the parts outside the CDR3, is ETGVTQSPTHLIKTRGQQVTLRCSSQSGHNTVSWYQQALGQGPQFIFQYYREEENGRGNFPPRFSGLQFPNYSSELNVNALELDDSALYLCASSTRSQDRADTQYFGPGTRLTVL.

The genes are TRBV7-6 and TRBJ2-5, with D possibly being TRBD1 (7 bases). Germline V CDR1 and CDR2: SGHVS, FNYEAQ. The CDR3 runs to 16 residues. V gave up 0 bases and J gave up 0 bases, with 11 bases separating them. CDR3: CASSLAAGGYQETQYF. In DNA, the CDR3 is TGTGCCAGCAGCTTAGCGGCAGGGGGGTACCAAGAGACCCAGTACTTC.

The V call is TRBV11-2, the J call TRBJ2-7, with 11 positions matching TRBD2. Losses at the gene ends were 0 bases for V and 3 bases for J; bases not matched to a gene: 7. The CDR3 length is 17 residues. CDR1 and CDR2 from the germline V gene are SGHAT and FQNNGV. The CDR3 DNA reads TGTGCCAGCAGCTTAGAGGTTAGCGGGGGGGCCTTCTACGAGCAGTACTTC. Protein: CASSLEVSGGAFYEQYF.

J is TRBJ2-1 and V is TRBV28; 7 positions agree with TRBD2. Germline loops: CDR1 MDHEN, CDR2 SYDVKM. This CDR3 is built from 14 residues. Trimming took 7 bases from V and 7 from J; bases not matched to a gene: 10. In DNA form, the CDR3 reads TGTGCCAGCACCACCGGGGGGTTGAGAAATGAGCAGTTCTTC. Its protein is CASTTGGLRNEQFF.

The rearrangement joins TRBV5-4 to TRBJ2-5; 12 positions agree with TRBD2. V dropped 4 bases and J dropped 2; count of bases not matched to a gene: 6. This CDR3 has 16 residues. Germline-derived CDR1 and CDR2 are SGHNT and YYREEE (reference sequence). In DNA form, the CDR3 reads TGTGCCAGCAGCCCATGGACTAGCGGGACTCAAGAGACCCAGTACTTC. The encoded protein is CASSPWTSGTQETQYF.

J is TRBJ2-5 and V is TRBV4-1; D perhaps matches TRBD1 (5 bases). The J call may be faulty, since TRBJ2-7 better matches the DNA end. Per germline, CDR1 MGHRA and CDR2 YSYEKL. This CDR3 comprises 14 residues. The CDR3: CASRQGLSSYEQYF. For the CDR3, the DNA is TGCGCCAGCAGGCAGGGCCTATCTTCCTACGAGCAGTACTTC.

The sample holds a few counts of this clone. The rearrangement joins TRBV15 to TRBJ2-7; D perhaps matches TRBD2 (6 bases). Trimming removed 0 bases from V and 3 bases from J, with 24 bases in between. Germline V gene lookup returns CDR1 LNHNV and CDR2 YYDKDF (reference sequence). This CDR3 has 19 residues. The DNA of the CDR3 is TGTGCCACCAGCAGAGACTTGAGACTAGTGTGGCGTCGGGACTACGAGCAGTACTTC. Translating gives CATSRDLRLVWRRDYEQYF.

The rearrangement links TRBV7-9 to TRBJ2-7, with 8 bases aligning to TRBD1. Germline trimming cut 5 bases from V and 0 bases from J; bases unmatched to any gene: 6. Germline loops: CDR1 SEHNR, CDR2 FQNEAQ (reference sequence). This CDR3 spans 15 amino acids. CDR3 in amino acids: CASSRGQGGSYEQYF. The CDR3 DNA is TGTGCCAGCAGCCGCGGACAGGGAGGCTCCTACGAGCAGTACTTC.

This clone was observed a few times. This sequence joins TRBV9 and TRBJ2-3, with D unclear. Germline V lookup: CDR1 SGDLS, CDR2 YYNGEE. The CDR3 spans 10 residues. V dropped 4 bases and J dropped 6 bases, with 3 bases sitting between them. The CDR3 DNA follows: TGTGCCAGCAGCCCTGATACGCAGTATTTT. This codes for CASSPDTQYF.

Only one count was recorded for this clone. The gene calls are TRBV15 and TRBJ1-6; tentatively, D is TRBD1 (5 bases). The length of the CDR3 is 16 residues. V was trimmed by 0 bases and J by 8 bases, leaving 14 bases between them. Germline CDR1 is LNHNV and CDR2 is YYDKDF (reference sequence). CDR3 nucleotide sequence: TGTGCCACCAGCAGAGACGGGAGGGACGGGGATTCACCCCTCCACTTT. It yields the protein CATSRDGRDGDSPLHF.

The gene calls are TRBV10-3 and TRBJ2-5, with 10 positions matching TRBD2. Germline trimming cut 6 bases from V and 5 bases from J; bases unmatched to any gene: 6. This CDR3 region has 14 residues. The germline gives CDR1 ENHRY, CDR2 SYGVKD. CDR3 amino acids: CAIRASGGLETQYF. CDR3 nucleotide sequence: TGTGCCATCAGAGCTAGCGGGGGCCTGGAGACCCAGTACTTC.

The chain has TRBV10-3 and TRBJ2-2, with D possibly being TRBD1 (6 bases). Trimming removed 7 bases at V and 2 bases at J, with 14 bases between. CDR1 ENHRY and CDR2 SYGVKD come from the germline V gene. The CDR3 totals 15 residues. The CDR3 sequence is CAIIAGRGNTGELFF. The CDR3, as DNA: TGTGCCATCATAGCCGGCAGGGGAAACACCGGGGAGCTGTTTTTT.

V gene TRBV4-3 combines with J gene TRBJ1-2; D might be TRBD1 (6 bases). The CDR3 has 18 residues. V was cut by 0 bases and J by 8 bases, with 25 bases left in between. Germline-derived CDR1 and CDR2 are LGHNA and YSLEER. In DNA, the CDR3 is TGCGCCAGCAGCCAAGATTGGGTGGGCGGGGGCGGAATAGGAGGCTACACCTTC. Protein product: CASSQDWVGGGGIGGYTF.

This clone was seen a few times. The chain combines TRBV7-7 with TRBJ2-3; possibly TRBD2 for D (6 bases). Trimming cost V 4 bases and J 1 base, with 9 bases left between them. Per germline, CDR1 SSHAT and CDR2 FNYEAQ (reference sequence). The CDR3 has 14 residues. The CDR3 here is CASSSIAGTDTQYF. Here the CDR3 DNA reads TGTGCCAGCAGCTCGATAGCGGGCACAGATACGCAGTATTTT. Filled out from reference TRBV7-7 and TRBJ2-3, the complete variable domain reads GAGVSQSPRYKVTKRGQDVTLRCDPISSHATLYWYQQALGQGPEFLTYFNYEAQPDKSGLPSDRFSAERPEGSISTLTIQRTEQRDSAMYRCASSSIAGTDTQYFGPGTRLTVL.

V gene TRBV19 combines with J gene TRBJ1-5; TRBD1 agrees at 8 bases. This CDR3 contains 16 residues. J gave up 1 base and V 6 bases, and 8 bases lay outside the gene matches. Germline lookup yields CDR1 LNHDA and CDR2 SQIVND (reference sequence). CDR3 sequence (DNA): TGTGCCAGTAGACTCGACCGGGACAGGAGCAATCAGCCCCAGCATTTT. This encodes CASRLDRDRSNQPQHF.

V and J are TRBV5-4 and TRBJ2-1, with TRBD1 identical over 8 bases. J was trimmed by 15 bases and V by 3 bases; bases with no gene match: 5. Germline-derived CDR1 and CDR2 are SGHNT and YYREEE (reference sequence). CDR3 length equals 11 residues. This CDR3 is CASSSDRERFF. In DNA form, the CDR3 reads TGTGCCAGCAGCTCGGACAGGGAGAGGTTCTTC. Combining the CDR3 with reference TRBV5-4 and TRBJ2-1 gives the whole variable domain ETGVTQSPTHLIKTRGQQVTLRCSSQSGHNTVSWYQQALGQGPQFIFQYYREEENGRGNFPPRFSGLQFPNYSSELNVNALELDDSALYLCASSSDRERFFGPGTRLTVL.

The rearrangement joins TRBV7-7 to TRBJ1-4; D call uncertain. The germline gives CDR1 SSHAT, CDR2 FNYEAQ (reference sequence). V lost 1 base and J lost 5, with 11 bases in between. This CDR3 has 15 residues. DNA of the CDR3: TGTGCCAGCAGCTTAGGAAGTACAGAGAATGAAAAACTGTTTTTT. Translated: CASSLGSTENEKLFF.

This chain connects TRBV7-9 to TRBJ2-3, with D possibly TRBD2 on 6 matching bases. V was trimmed by 4 bases and J by 0 bases, leaving 20 bases between them. The length of the CDR3 is 18 residues. CDR1 and CDR2 from the germline V gene are SEHNR and FQNEAQ (reference sequence). CDR3 nucleotides: TGTGCCAGCAGCTCAGGAGGAGGGAGTAGGCTTAGCACAGATACGCAGTATTTT. The encoded protein is CASSSGGGSRLSTDTQYF.

This rearrangement joins TRBV2 to TRBJ2-1; 8 positions agree with TRBD1. Trimming took 7 bases from V and 4 from J; bases not matched to a gene: 6. The CDR3 covers 14 residues. Germline CDR1 reads SNHLY; CDR2 reads FYNNEI. The CDR3 sequence: CASTQGQEYNEQFF. The CDR3 DNA reads TGTGCCAGCACCCAGGGACAGGAGTACAATGAGCAGTTCTTC.

The rearrangement joins TRBV7-9 to TRBJ2-3; 8 bases fit TRBD2. Germline CDR1 SEHNR, CDR2 FQNEAQ (reference sequence). V shed 5 bases, J shed 1 base, and the junction held 5 bases outside the gene matches. The CDR3 contains 15 residues. CDR3 residues: CASSLSGDRTDTQYF. The DNA for the CDR3 is TGTGCCAGCAGCCTTAGCGGGGACCGCACAGATACGCAGTATTTT.

This chain links TRBV7-8 with TRBJ2-3; possibly TRBD2 for D (5 bases). The germline V and J ends were trimmed by 5 bases and 7 bases, with 16 bases remaining between them. Germline V CDR1 and CDR2: SGHVS, FQNEAQ. The CDR3 sequence is 14 residues long. CDR3 sequence: CASSPTPGGNTQYF. CDR3 coding DNA: TGTGCCAGCAGCCCTACACCCGGAGGAAATACGCAGTATTTT.

Only a few counts were recorded for this clone. The J gene is TRBJ1-1, the V gene TRBV4-1; 7 bases align to TRBD1. The CDR3 loop spans 15 amino acids. Germline V lookup: CDR1 MGHRA, CDR2 YSYEKL. J was trimmed by 4 bases and V by 4 bases; bases with no gene match: 9. CDR3 region: CASSRLDRETTEAFF. DNA of the CDR3: TGCGCCAGCAGCCGGTTAGACAGGGAGACCACTGAAGCTTTCTTT.